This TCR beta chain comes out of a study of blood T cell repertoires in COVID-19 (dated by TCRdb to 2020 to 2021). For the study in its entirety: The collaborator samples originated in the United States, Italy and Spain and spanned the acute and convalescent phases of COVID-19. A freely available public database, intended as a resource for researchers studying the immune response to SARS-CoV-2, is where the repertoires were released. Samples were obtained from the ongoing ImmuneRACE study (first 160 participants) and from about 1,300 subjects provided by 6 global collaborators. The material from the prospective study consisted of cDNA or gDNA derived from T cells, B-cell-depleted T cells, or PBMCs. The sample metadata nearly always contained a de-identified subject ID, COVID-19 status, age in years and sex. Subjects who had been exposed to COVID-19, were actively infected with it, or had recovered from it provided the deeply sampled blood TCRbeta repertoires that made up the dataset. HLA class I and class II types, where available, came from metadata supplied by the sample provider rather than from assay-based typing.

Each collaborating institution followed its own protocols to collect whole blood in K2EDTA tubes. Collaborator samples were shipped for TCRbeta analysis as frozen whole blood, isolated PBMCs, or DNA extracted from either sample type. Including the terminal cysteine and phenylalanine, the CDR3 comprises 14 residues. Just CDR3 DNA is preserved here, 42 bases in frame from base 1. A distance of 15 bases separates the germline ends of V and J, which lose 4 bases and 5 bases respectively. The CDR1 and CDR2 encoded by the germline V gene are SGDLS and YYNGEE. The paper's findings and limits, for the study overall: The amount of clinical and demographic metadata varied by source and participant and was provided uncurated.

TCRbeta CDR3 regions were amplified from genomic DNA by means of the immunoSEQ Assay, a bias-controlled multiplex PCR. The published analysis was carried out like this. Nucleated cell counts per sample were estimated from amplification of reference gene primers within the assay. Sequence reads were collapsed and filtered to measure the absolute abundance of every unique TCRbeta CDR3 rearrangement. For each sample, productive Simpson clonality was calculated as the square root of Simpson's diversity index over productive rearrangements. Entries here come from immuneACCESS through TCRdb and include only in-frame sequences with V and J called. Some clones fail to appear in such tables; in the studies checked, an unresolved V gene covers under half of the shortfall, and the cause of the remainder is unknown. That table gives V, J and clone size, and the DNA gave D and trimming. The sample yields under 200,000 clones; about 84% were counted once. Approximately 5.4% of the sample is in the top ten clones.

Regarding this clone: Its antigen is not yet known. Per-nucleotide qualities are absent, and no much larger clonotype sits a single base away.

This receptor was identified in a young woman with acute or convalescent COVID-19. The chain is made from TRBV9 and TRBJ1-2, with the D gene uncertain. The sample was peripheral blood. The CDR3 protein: CASSPHLEGYGYTF. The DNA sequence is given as TGTGCCAGCAGCCCCCACCTCGAGGGTTATGGCTACACCTTC.